Listed below are T cell receptor beta chains from one sample, sequenced in a study of blood T cell repertoires in COVID-19. Profiled with immunoSEQ multiplex PCR; TCRdb holds only in-frame clones, not every one. Counted here are some 200,000 clones, under 90% occurring once; the ten biggest clones make up 15% to 20%. Material: peripheral blood. These receptors were collected from a woman aged 80 or older with active or convalescent COVID-19. CDR3s include the opening cysteine and the closing phenylalanine or tryptophan. The order of the fields is clone size, V gene, CDR3 length, J gene, D gene, CDR3 protein, CDR3 DNA. D genes are given only for firm matches. Some rows mark clone size as missing; the rest say once, few, many or name a class of expanded clone.

>-|TRBV5-1|15|TRBJ1-2|-
CASSLEVTGVGGYTF
TGCGCCAGCAGCTTGGAAGTTACGGGGGTAGGTGGCTACACCTTC
>-|TRBV18|16|TRBJ2-6|-
CASSRNQGSGANVLTF
TGTGCCAGCTCACGGAATCAGGGGTCCGGGGCCAACGTCCTGACTTTC
>-|TRBV6-5|14|TRBJ1-1|TRBD1
CASSRDRLNTEAFF
TGTGCCAGCTCAAGGGACAGGTTGAACACTGAAGCTTTCTTT
>-|TRBV3-1/TRBV3-2|14|TRBJ1-4|-
CASSQYRTNEKLFF
TGTGCCAGCAGCCAATATAGAACTAATGAAAAACTGTTTTTT
>-|TRBV7-3|18|TRBJ2-1|TRBD1
CASSKAPGQGTRRYEQFF
TGTGCCAGCAGCAAAGCCCCGGGACAGGGAACCCGAAGGTATGAGCAGTTCTTC
>once|TRBV2|13|TRBJ1-4|-
CASSFRQLEKLFF
TGTGCCAGCAGTTTTCGACAGCTTGAAAAACTGTTTTTT
>-|TRBV2|15|TRBJ1-5|TRBD1
CASRRGQGSNQPQHF
TGTGCCAGCAGACGAGGACAGGGATCAAATCAGCCCCAGCATTTT
>-|TRBV4-2|14|TRBJ2-7|TRBD1
CASSQEGGRYEQYF
TGTGCCAGCAGCCAAGAAGGGGGCCGGTACGAGCAGTACTTC
>-|TRBV6-5|14|TRBJ1-3|-
CASSSRVGGNTIYF
TGTGCCAGCAGTTCGAGGGTGGGAGGAAACACCATATATTTT
>once|TRBV28|15|TRBJ2-7|TRBD2
CASSYPSSGSYEQYF
TGTGCCAGCAGTTACCCTTCTAGCGGGAGTTACGAGCAGTACTTC
>-|TRBV19|14|TRBJ1-2|-
CASSPQVGDYGYTF
TGTGCCAGTAGCCCCCAGGTAGGGGACTATGGCTACACCTTC
>-|TRBV7-3|16|TRBJ1-1|-
CASSLTFLTPNTEAFF
TGTGCCAGCAGCTTAACGTTTCTGACTCCGAACACTGAAGCTTTCTTT
>-|TRBV12-3/TRBV12-4|13|TRBJ2-1|TRBD1
CASTPGQYNEQFF
TGTGCCAGCACTCCGGGACAGTACAATGAGCAGTTCTTC
>-|TRBV6-2/TRBV6-3|14|TRBJ2-3|-
CASSFRGQTDTQYF
TGTGCCAGCAGTTTTCGGGGTCAGACAGATACGCAGTATTTT
>-|TRBV18|15|TRBJ1-1|-
CASSRDTGTNTEAFF
TGTGCCAGCTCACGCGATACAGGGACGAACACTGAAGCTTTCTTT
>-|TRBV11-3|16|TRBJ2-3|TRBD1
CASSTRTGGLTDTQYF
TGTGCCAGCAGCACTCGGACAGGGGGCCTCACAGATACGCAGTATTTT
>once|TRBV5-4|16|TRBJ1-1|TRBD1
CASTFRDRGRHTEAFF
TGTGCCAGCACCTTCCGGGACAGGGGGAGGCACACTGAAGCTTTCTTT
>-|TRBV11-3|17|TRBJ2-5|TRBD2
CASSSYRSGGAGETQYF
TGTGCCAGCAGCTCATATCGCAGCGGGGGGGCCGGAGAGACCCAGTACTTC
>once|TRBV27|14|TRBJ2-7|-
CASSSTGGIYEQYF
TGTGCCAGCAGTTCGACAGGCGGCATCTACGAGCAGTACTTC
>-|TRBV6-1|15|TRBJ1-3|-
CASSEAGGSGNTIYF
TGTGCCAGCAGTGAGGCGGGGGGCTCTGGAAACACCATATATTTT
>-|TRBV21-1|14|TRBJ2-5|-
CASSKAGRQETQYF
TGTGCCAGCAGCAAAGCGGGCCGACAAGAGACCCAGTACTTC
>once|TRBV5-5|15|TRBJ1-5|TRBD1
CASSLVPGGNQPQHF
TGTGCCAGCAGCTTGGTCCCAGGGGGGAATCAGCCCCAGCATTTT
>-|TRBV9|15|TRBJ1-6|-
CASSVGGRGGSPLHF
TGTGCCAGCAGCGTAGGAGGCAGGGGTGGCTCACCCCTCCACTTT
>-|TRBV7-2|14|TRBJ1-5|-
CASSLQDSNQPQHF
TGTGCCAGCAGCTTACAGGATAGCAATCAGCCCCAGCATTTT
>-|TRBV13|11|TRBJ1-1|-
CASSLSTEAFF
TGTGCCAGCAGCTTGAGCACTGAAGCTTTCTTT
>-|TRBV10-3|13|TRBJ2-7|TRBD1
CAILQDRGNEQYF
TGTGCCATTCTACAGGACAGGGGAAACGAGCAGTACTTC
>-|TRBV12-1|15|TRBJ1-5|-
CARVIEDRRDQPQHF
TGTGCCAGGGTTATCGAGGACAGGCGAGATCAGCCCCAGCATTTT
>-|TRBV27|15|TRBJ2-7|TRBD2
CASSLKRGGPYEQYF
TGTGCCAGCAGTTTAAAGCGGGGGGGCCCCTACGAGCAGTACTTC
>-|TRBV28|15|TRBJ2-7|-
CASSLVGGGPYEQYF
TGTGCCAGCAGTTTAGTTGGGGGGGGGCCCTACGAGCAGTACTTC
>once|TRBV2|11|TRBJ2-5|-
CASQGSETQYF
TGTGCCAGCCAGGGTTCAGAGACCCAGTACTTC
>-|TRBV7-2|14|TRBJ2-5|TRBD1
CASSPGQGGETQYF
TGTGCCAGCAGCCCAGGACAGGGAGGAGAGACCCAGTACTTC
>-|TRBV7-2|14|TRBJ2-7|TRBD2
CASSHYSGGYEQYF
TGTGCCAGCAGCCACTACAGCGGGGGCTACGAGCAGTACTTC
>-|TRBV15|15|TRBJ2-3|-
CATSRGRGAADTQYF
TGTGCCACCAGCAGAGGACGGGGGGCCGCGGATACGCAGTATTTT
>-|TRBV7-2|13|TRBJ1-2|-
CASSPDRKAGYTF
TGTGCCAGCAGCCCTGACAGGAAGGCTGGCTACACCTTC
>-|TRBV19|13|TRBJ1-2|TRBD1
CASSIRGRDGYTF
TGTGCCAGTAGTATCAGGGGGCGCGATGGCTACACCTTC
>-|TRBV5-5|13|TRBJ2-7|-
CASSLGLIYEQYF
TGTGCCAGCAGCTTGGGACTCATCTACGAGCAGTACTTC
>-|TRBV9|18|TRBJ2-2|TRBD2
CASSVEGLALTNTGELFF
TGTGCCAGCAGCGTAGAGGGACTAGCCCTAACGAACACCGGGGAGCTGTTTTTT
>-|TRBV2|14|TRBJ2-3|-
CASTQAGSTDTQYF
TGTGCCAGCACCCAGGCAGGGAGCACAGATACGCAGTATTTT
>-|TRBV3-1/TRBV3-2|15|TRBJ2-7|-
CASSQGAQWELEQYF
TGTGCCAGCAGCCAAGGCGCACAGTGGGAGCTCGAGCAGTACTTC